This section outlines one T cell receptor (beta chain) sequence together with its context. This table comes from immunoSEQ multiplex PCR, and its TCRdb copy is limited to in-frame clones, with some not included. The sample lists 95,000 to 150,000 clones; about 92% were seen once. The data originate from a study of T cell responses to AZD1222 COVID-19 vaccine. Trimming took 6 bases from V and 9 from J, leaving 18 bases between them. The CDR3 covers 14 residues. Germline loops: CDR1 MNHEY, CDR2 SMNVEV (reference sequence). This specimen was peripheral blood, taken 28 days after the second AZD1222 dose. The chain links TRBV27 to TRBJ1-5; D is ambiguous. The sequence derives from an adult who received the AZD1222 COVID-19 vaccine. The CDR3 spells CASSPSMGRGPQHF. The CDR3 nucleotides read TGTGCCAGCAGCCCCTCCATGGGTCGGGGGCCCCAGCATTTT.